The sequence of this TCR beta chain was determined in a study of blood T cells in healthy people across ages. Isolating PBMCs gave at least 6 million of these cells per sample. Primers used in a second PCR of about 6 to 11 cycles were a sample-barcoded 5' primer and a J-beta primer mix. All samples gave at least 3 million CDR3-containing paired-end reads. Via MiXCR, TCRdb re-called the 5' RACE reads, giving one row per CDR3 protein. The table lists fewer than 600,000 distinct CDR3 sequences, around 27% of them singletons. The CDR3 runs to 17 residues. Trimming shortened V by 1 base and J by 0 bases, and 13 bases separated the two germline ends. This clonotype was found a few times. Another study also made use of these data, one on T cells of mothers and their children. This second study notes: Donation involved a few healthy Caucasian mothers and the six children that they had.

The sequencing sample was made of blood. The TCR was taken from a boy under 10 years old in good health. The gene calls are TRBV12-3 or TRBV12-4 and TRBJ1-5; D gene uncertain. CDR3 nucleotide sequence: TGTGCCAGCAGTTTAGGGAATCGGCGGGATAGCAATCAGCCCCAGCATTTT. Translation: CASSLGNRRDSNQPQHF.